This T cell receptor (beta chain) was sequenced for a study of response to subunit inactivated influenza vaccine. There are 13 residues in the CDR3. The ends lost 3 bases at V and 5 bases at J; junction bases unmatched: 4. Germline CDR1 is SGHRS and CDR2 is YFSETQ. TCRdb analysed the RT-PCR reads with MiXCR anew, one entry per CDR3 protein. The sample contains 500,000 to 700,000 distinct CDR3 sequences, approximately 24% of which appear only once. This sample was also put to use in a study of T cells expressing NK-cell markers. According to that study: cDNA encoding TCR beta was synthesized via 5'RACE template switching incorporating UMIs. Over 5 donors carried dominant NKG2C+ clonotypes that made up about 1.0-7.0% of their CD8+ T cells. HCMV specificity was not established for the expanded NKG2C+ T cell clones.

This sequence was found in a middle-aged man who received an inactivated influenza vaccine. The chain joins TRBV5-1 to TRBJ2-5; the match to TRBD2 covers 7 bases. Sequenced here: CD4+ T cells sorted from PBMCs, sampled about 13 days after vaccination. Here the CDR3 reads CASSWTRYETQYF. CDR3 nucleotide sequence: TGCGCCAGCAGCTGGACTAGATACGAGACCCAGTACTTC. The entire variable domain, with the rest obtained from reference TRBV5-1 and TRBJ2-5, is as follows: KAGVTQTPRYLIKTRGQQVTLSCSPISGHRSVSWYQQTPGQGLQFLFEYFSETQRNKGNFPGRFSGRQFSNSRSEMNVSTLELGDSALYLCASSWTRYETQYFGPGTRLLVL.